The next 9 T cell receptor beta chains were all read from a single sample in a study of T cells in Graves' hyperthyroidism and ophthalmopathy. TCR beta CDR3 region amplification was performed from RNA transcripts. The HTBI primer set was used in a first-round RT-PCR of the TCR CDR3. TCRdb recomputed calls from the multiplex PCR reads with MiXCR, one row per CDR3 protein. The table has roughly 250,000 distinct CDR3 sequences, roughly 15% seen once. The material sequenced was blood. These receptors were collected from a woman aged 40 to 55 with Graves' hyperthyroidism that later progressed to Graves' ophthalmopathy.

This clonotype was counted many times. The rearrangement uses TRBV2 and TRBJ2-1; D might be TRBD1 (6 bases). Germline V gene data show CDR1 as SNHLY and CDR2 as FYNNEI. The CDR3 contains 17 residues. Trimming removed 2 bases at V and 4 bases at J, with 18 bases between. The CDR3 here is CASSERRVGAPYNEQFF. Here the CDR3 DNA reads TGTGCCAGCAGTGAACGCCGCGTGGGGGCGCCGTACAATGAGCAGTTCTTC.

Notes on this clonotype: Given a much more abundant clone one base away, this may be a read error. V usage is TRBV10-2 and J usage is TRBJ2-2; 9 bases line up with TRBD2. The V gene's germline CDR1 is WSHSY and CDR2 SAAADI. The CDR3 covers 16 residues. V lost 7 bases to trimming and J lost 4 bases; unmatched junction nucleotides: 10. In nucleotides, the CDR3 is TGCGCCAGCAAGGGGGGGACTAGCCGGACCACCGGGGAGCTGTTTTTT. It codes for CASKGGTSRTTGELFF.

Comments on this clonotype: A clone one base away is much larger, so this may be a read error. This chain connects TRBV6-2 or TRBV6-3 to TRBJ2-7; TRBD1 matches at 9 bases. From germline, CDR1 is MNHEY and CDR2 SVGEGT. The CDR3 consists of 15 residues. The V segment lost 6 bases and the J segment 6 bases; nucleotides outside the gene matches: 12. CDR3 protein: CASRYTGTGLSEQYF. CDR3 nucleotides: TGTGCCAGCAGGTACACCGGGACAGGGCTCTCCGAGCAGTACTTC.

This clonotype was seen only a few times. The V gene is TRBV7-8, the J gene TRBJ2-5; D might be TRBD1 (5 bases). Germline-derived CDR1 and CDR2 are SGHVS and FQNEAQ. The V and J ends lost 1 base and 7 bases respectively, with 13 bases between them. The CDR3 has 14 amino acids. CDR3 sequence: CASSLGGAPGTQYF. CDR3 in DNA: TGTGCCAGCAGCTTAGGGGGCGCGCCGGGGACCCAGTACTTC.

In this sample, this clonotype turned up a few times. One end of the junction does not line up with germline, which may come from a read error. The chain is built from TRBV7-9 and TRBJ1-6; TRBD1 matches 7 bases. Germline assignment: CDR1 SEHNR and CDR2 FQNEAQ (reference sequence). The CDR3 loop spans 13 amino acids. The CDR3 spells CASSNRGDSPPHF. In nucleotides, the CDR3 is TGTGCCAGCAGCAACAGGGGTGACTCACCCCCCCACTTT.

This clonotype was found many times. The rearrangement uses TRBV9 and TRBJ2-7, with 8 bases aligning to TRBD1. The V and J ends lost 0 bases and 4 bases, in that order; junction bases with no gene match: 6. From germline, CDR1 is SGDLS and CDR2 YYNGEE. This CDR3 has 15 amino acids. Here the CDR3 reads CASSVAGTGKYEQYF. CDR3 coding DNA: TGTGCCAGCAGCGTAGCGGGGACAGGAAAGTACGAGCAGTACTTC.

V usage is TRBV6-1 and J usage is TRBJ2-2; D may correspond to TRBD1 or TRBD2 (5 bases each). Germline V gene lookup returns CDR1 MNHNS and CDR2 SASEGT. This CDR3 spans 16 amino acids. V was pared by 5 bases and J by 7 bases, with 20 bases between. The CDR3 sequence is CASSLVLGERYGELFF. CDR3 DNA: TGTGCCAGCAGTCTGGTGTTGGGGGAAAGGTACGGGGAGCTGTTTTTT.

In its sample, this clonotype was seen many times. The V and J genes are TRBV11-2 and TRBJ1-2; D is uncertain. Germline CDR1 and CDR2: SGHAT and FQNNGV. V was pared by 5 bases and J by 7 bases, with 14 bases between. The CDR3 extends over 13 amino acids. CDR3 coding DNA: TGTGCCAGCAGCCCCACCTGGGCGACTGGCTACACCTTC. Its protein is CASSPTWATGYTF. The full variable domain, with the rest looked up from reference TRBV11-2 and TRBJ1-2, is EAGVAQSPRYKIIEKRQSVAFWCNPISGHATLYWYQQILGQGPKLLIQFQNNGVVDDSQLPKDRFSAERLKGVDSTLKIQPAKLEDSAVYLCASSPTWATGYTFGSGTRLTVV.

V usage is TRBV10-2 and J usage is TRBJ2-7, with 12 nucleotides matching TRBD2. The trim removed 10 bases at V and 3 bases at J, leaving 10 bases unmatched. The CDR3 has 15 residues. Looked up from germline, CDR1 is WSHSY and CDR2 is SAAADI. CDR3 region: CATDVGLAGFYEQYF. In nucleotides, the CDR3 is TGCGCCACCGACGTGGGACTAGCGGGTTTCTACGAGCAGTACTTC.